Presented here are 2 T cell receptor beta chains from one specimen sequenced in a study of T cells in Graves' hyperthyroidism and ophthalmopathy. The CDR3 regions of TCR beta were amplified from RNA transcripts. First-round RT-PCR targeting the TCR CDR3 was performed with the HTBI primer set. Using its own MiXCR run on the multiplex PCR reads, TCRdb lists one record per CDR3 protein. The sample has 480,000 or so distinct CDR3 sequences, 35% to 50% seen once. Sequencing was done on a sample of peripheral blood or thyroid tissue (not recorded which). These receptor sequences come from an adult woman with Graves' disease, either hyperthyroidism or ophthalmopathy (not recorded which).

In this sample, this clonotype turned up many times. The V and J genes are TRBV29-1 and TRBJ1-5, with 8 positions matching TRBD1. The CDR3 spans 14 residues. V was clipped by 5 bases and J by 6 bases; unmatched bases: 9. Germline loops: CDR1 SQVTM, CDR2 ANQGSEA. CDR3 in DNA: TGCAGCGTTTTGACAGGGGACGGCCTTCAGCCCCAGCATTTT. This translates into CSVLTGDGLQPQHF. The variable domain in full, with the rest retrieved from reference TRBV29-1 and TRBJ1-5, is SAVISQKPSRDICQRGTSLTIQCQVDSQVTMMFWYRQQPGQSLTLIATANQGSEATYESGFVIDKFPISRPNLTFSTLTVSNMSPEDSSIYLCSVLTGDGLQPQHFGDGTRLSIL.

CDR3 sequence (DNA): TGTGCCAGCAGCCAAATCGCCCCCCCTCAGGGGGCAAGGCGGAATGGCTACACCTTC. This sequence encodes CASSQIAPPQGARRNGYTF. V usage is TRBV7-2 and J usage is TRBJ1-2, with 8 bases matching TRBD1. CDR3 length equals 19 residues. CDR1 and CDR2 (germline): SGHTA, FQGNSA. The V segment lost 5 bases and the J segment 6 bases; nucleotides outside the gene matches: 23.